These 2 T cell receptor beta chains came from one sample sequenced in a study of blood T cell repertoires in COVID-19. The protocol was immunoSEQ multiplex PCR, while the TCRdb copy is restricted to in-frame clones and leaves out a portion. The sample lists some 500,000 clones; roughly 91% were seen once. Sequencing was performed on peripheral blood. The receptors originated from a woman aged 50 to 65 with COVID-19, enrolled during active disease.

This chain uses TRBV6-6 with TRBJ2-6; 9 positions agree with TRBD1. This CDR3 comprises 18 residues. The germline CDR1 and CDR2 sequences are MNHNY and SVGAGI (reference sequence). V trimming: 5 bases; J trimming: 1 base; junction bases outside the gene matches: 9. CDR3 in DNA: TGTGCCAGCAGTCGACCGGGACAGGGTCCTTCTGGGGCCAACGTCCTGACTTTC. Encoded protein: CASSRPGQGPSGANVLTF.

This chain joins TRBV6-2 or TRBV6-3 and TRBJ2-7, with TRBD1 identical over 8 bases. The V segment lost 3 bases and the J segment 2 bases; nucleotides outside the gene matches: 3. This CDR3 is 14 amino acids long. Germline CDR1 reads MNHEY; CDR2 reads SVGEGT. The CDR3 reads CASSYSGGTYEQYF. The DNA of the CDR3 is TGTGCCAGCAGTTATTCAGGGGGCACCTACGAGCAGTACTTC.